The 13 T cell receptor beta chains in this list originate from one sample, sequenced in a study of blood T cell repertoires in COVID-19. Generated by immunoSEQ multiplex PCR, the TCRdb table keeps only in-frame clones and is missing some. Here the sample spans about 100,000 clones, 80% to 90% being singletons. The sample consisted of PBMCs or T cells enriched from blood (not recorded which). These TCRs come from a woman in her forties or fifties who had recovered from COVID-19.

The genes are TRBV2 and TRBJ1-2, with 8 bases fitting TRBD1. This CDR3 contains 13 residues. Germline V gives CDR1 SNHLY, CDR2 FYNNEI. V was clipped by 6 bases and J by 8 bases; unmatched bases: 8. The CDR3 bases are TGTGCCAGCAGCGCAGGGGGCGCGGGAGGCTACACCTTC. It codes for CASSAGGAGGYTF.

The rearrangement uses TRBV7-8 and TRBJ2-1, with 8 bases lining up with TRBD1. The CDR3 sequence is 15 residues long. The trim removed 5 bases at V and 2 bases at J, leaving 5 bases unmatched. Germline V lookup: CDR1 SGHVS, CDR2 FQNEAQ. For the CDR3, the DNA is TGTGCCAGCAGCGTGCGACAGGGGCCCTACAATGAGCAGTTCTTC. Amino acids: CASSVRQGPYNEQFF.

The CDR3 DNA reads as TGTGCCTGGAGTGTTAAGGGGCAGGGGAACAATCCCCAGCATTTT. The encoded protein is CAWSVKGQGNNPQHF. This chain joins TRBV30 and TRBJ1-5; a weak D match, TRBD1 (6 bases). From germline, CDR1 is GTSNPN and CDR2 SVGIG (reference sequence). The CDR3 extends over 15 amino acids. The V and J ends lost 0 bases and 10 bases respectively, with 19 bases between them.

The rearrangement links TRBV5-1 to TRBJ2-1; 7 nucleotides match TRBD2. CDR3 length: 14 amino acids. CDR1 and CDR2 from the germline V gene are SGHRS and YFSETQ. V shed 4 bases, J shed 5 bases, and the junction held 6 bases outside the gene matches. CDR3 DNA sequence: TGCGCCAGCAGCGGGCTAGCGGCCAACAATGAGCAGTTCTTC. Amino acids: CASSGLAANNEQFF.

This clone was recorded once. The chain has TRBV19 and TRBJ2-7; 8 nucleotides agree with TRBD2. V lost 6 bases and J lost 2; bases outside the gene matches: 18. CDR1 and CDR2 (germline): LNHDA, SQIVND (reference sequence). This CDR3 has 18 residues. DNA of the CDR3: TGTGCCAGTAGCATGGGGCGGGGGGCGCATTTTCGGACCTACGAGCAGTACTTC. Translated, it gives CASSMGRGAHFRTYEQYF. Variable domain in full (rest from reference TRBV19 and TRBJ2-7): DGGITQSPKYLFRKEGQNVTLSCEQNLNHDAMYWYRQDPGQGLRLIYYSQIVNDFQKGDIAEGYSVSREKKESFPLTVTSAQKNPTAFYLCASSMGRGAHFRTYEQYFGPGTRLTVT.

The chain links TRBV5-1 to TRBJ2-5; 12 bases agree with TRBD2. The germline V gene has CDR1 SGHRS and CDR2 YFSETQ. Unmatched junction bases numbered 3, after V lost 4 bases and J lost 2 bases. The CDR3 has 15 amino acids. The CDR3 sequence: CASSKTSGGQETQYF. The DNA of the CDR3 is TGCGCCAGCAGCAAGACTAGCGGGGGACAAGAGACCCAGTACTTC.

J is TRBJ2-3 and V is TRBV28, with 12 nucleotides matching TRBD2. Germline trimming cut 7 bases from V and 5 bases from J; bases unmatched to any gene: 16. The germline V gene encodes CDR1 MDHEN and CDR2 SYDVKM. The CDR3 has 18 amino acids. The CDR3 nucleotides read TGTGCCAGCAACCTTCCGGGACTAGCGGGCCCCGGCGGAGATACGCAGTATTTT. Amino acid sequence: CASNLPGLAGPGGDTQYF.

V gene TRBV28 combines with J gene TRBJ1-5; no clear D. The V and J ends lost 8 bases and 4 bases respectively, with 9 bases between them. There are 12 residues in the CDR3. Germline lookup yields CDR1 MDHEN and CDR2 SYDVKM. The CDR3 loop is CASRSGNQPQHF. The CDR3 DNA follows: TGTGCCAGCCGGAGCGGGAATCAGCCCCAGCATTTT.

The rearrangement uses TRBV11-2 and TRBJ1-2; TRBD1 might be the D (6 bases). Germline CDR1 and CDR2: SGHAT and FQNNGV. Trimming stripped 5 bases from V and 5 bases from J, with 21 bases between. The CDR3 is 16 amino acids. The CDR3 DNA sequence: TGTGCCAGCAGCCCCCCGACAGGCCCTCTCCCTTATGGCTACACCTTC. Protein product: CASSPPTGPLPYGYTF.

V usage is TRBV27 and J usage is TRBJ2-1, with 11 bases matching TRBD1. J gave up 10 bases and V 6 bases, and 8 bases lay outside the gene matches. This CDR3 is built from 14 residues. The V gene's germline CDR1 is MNHEY and CDR2 SMNVEV (reference sequence). CDR3 bases: TGTGCCAGCAGCCCCGGGACAGGGGGTTGGGAGCAGTTCTTC. The encoded protein is CASSPGTGGWEQFF.

The chain is built from TRBV7-2 and TRBJ2-5; D is possibly TRBD2 (6 bases). The CDR3 is 13 residues long. Between the trimmed V and J ends, which lost 5 bases and 5 bases, there was a span of 12 bases. CDR1 and CDR2 (germline): SGHTA, FQGNSA. CDR3 sequence reads: CASSREGRETQYF. The CDR3 region has the DNA TGTGCCAGCAGCCGCGAAGGGAGGGAGACCCAGTACTTC. The full variable domain, with the rest looked up from reference TRBV7-2 and TRBJ2-5, is GAGVSQSPSNKVTEKGKDVELRCDPISGHTALYWYRQSLGQGLEFLIYFQGNSAPDKSGLPSDRFSAERTGGSVSTLTIQRTQQEDSAVYLCASSREGRETQYFGPGTRLLVL.

This chain links TRBV5-5 with TRBJ2-6, with TRBD2 as a possible D gene (5 bases). This CDR3 has 18 residues. Trimming stripped 0 bases from V and 0 bases from J, with 13 bases between. Germline CDR1 and CDR2: SGHKS and YYEKEE (reference sequence). CDR3 DNA: TGTGCCAGCAGCTTGGTTGTCGGTGGGAGCTCTGGGGCCAACGTCCTGACTTTC. Its translation is CASSLVVGGSSGANVLTF.

The chain carries TRBV10-2 and TRBJ2-5; D is perhaps TRBD2 (5 bases). V lost 6 bases and J 5 bases, leaving 10 bases between the germline ends. CDR1 and CDR2 (germline): WSHSY, SAAADI. CDR3 length: 12 amino acids. CDR3 amino acids: CASRDFPETQYF. The CDR3 region has the DNA TGCGCCAGCAGGGACTTCCCGGAGACCCAGTACTTC.